This section outlines one T cell receptor (beta chain) sequence together with its context. What it binds is not known. The record originates from a study of T cell responses to AZD1222 COVID-19 vaccine. V was clipped by 2 bases and J by 1 base, with 8 bases between them. Germline CDR1 LNHDA, CDR2 SQIVND (reference sequence). CDR3 size: 14 residues. Overall study results and limits: Unmutated regions of variants are reportedly targeted by nearly half of spike-specific TCRs. Of the AZD1222 recipients, only 5 to 7 were seropositive at baseline. There were vaccine-associated CD4 TCRs across spike, dominant at 160-218 and 743-854.

The table came from immunoSEQ multiplex PCR; TCRdb's copy has only in-frame clones and leaves some out. The repertoire holds approximately 110,000 clones, with approximately 89% as singletons. The rearrangement joins TRBV19 to TRBJ1-1; no reliable D call. The material sequenced was peripheral blood, taken 28 days after the second AZD1222 dose. The sequence was collected from an adult who received the AZD1222 COVID-19 vaccine. The CDR3 loop is CASSIRPGNTEAFF. The CDR3 region has the DNA TGTGCCAGTAGTATAAGACCGGGGAACACTGAAGCTTTCTTT.